The 2 T cell receptor beta chains listed next were all sequenced from one sample in a study. TCRdb re-analysed the RT-PCR reads in MiXCR, keeping a single row per CDR3 protein. Here the sample spans about 680,000 distinct CDR3 sequences, approximately 15% being singletons. Sequencing used memory CD4+ T cells from blood. The receptors derive from a female donor in good health, serving as a healthy control.

This clonotype was observed a handful of times. V gene TRBV20-1 combines with J gene TRBJ1-2; 7 bases align to TRBD1. This CDR3 spans 16 amino acids. V dropped 3 bases and J dropped 1; count of bases not matched to a gene: 11. Germline lookup yields CDR1 DFQATT and CDR2 SNEGSKA (reference sequence). Written as DNA, the CDR3 is TGCAGTGCTAGGGGGCCAGGGGACAGACATAACTATGGCTACACCTTC. As protein: CSARGPGDRHNYGYTF.

This clonotype turned up a few times. This chain connects TRBV28 to TRBJ2-3; TRBD2 matches at 8 bases. From germline, CDR1 is MDHEN and CDR2 SYDVKM. Trimming cost V 6 bases and J 5 bases; bases outside gene matches: 10. The length of the CDR3 is 15 residues. The CDR3: CASSSSGSLGDTQYF. The CDR3 nucleotides read TGTGCCAGCAGCTCGAGCGGGAGTTTGGGAGATACGCAGTATTTT.